This T cell receptor (beta chain) was captured by sequencing in a study of Ad26.COV2.S vaccination and SARS-CoV-2 variants. Whole-study results and caveats: The placebo group had lower spike-specific TCR breadth than the vaccine recipients did. The authors reported substantial breadth in spike-specific CD8+ and CD4+ T cell responses after vaccination.

CDR3 length equals 15 residues. V trimming: 2 bases; J trimming: 2 bases; junction bases outside the gene matches: 1. Germline V gene sequence: CDR1 MGHRA, CDR2 YSYEKL. Profiled with immunoSEQ multiplex PCR; TCRdb holds only in-frame clones, not every one. The sample carries approximately 400,000 clones, about 90% recorded once. Worth noting for this clone: Its target is unknown.

V and J are TRBV4-1 and TRBJ2-1, with TRBD1 identical over 9 bases. The clonotype was recovered from a human donor who had recovered from COVID-19. Material: peripheral blood, obtained after recovery from COVID-19. Here the CDR3 reads CASSQRQGAYNEQFF. CDR3 sequence (DNA): TGCGCCAGCAGCCAACGACAGGGGGCCTACAATGAGCAGTTCTTC.